The clone carrying this TCR beta chain has only a few counts. These data come from a study of T-cell memory formation after mild COVID-19. V was shortened by 0 bases and J by 5 bases, with 15 bases between the two germline ends. The CDR3 covers 15 residues. Germline V CDR1 and CDR2: SGHDT, YYEEEE. The authors produced TCR alpha and TCR beta cDNA libraries with sample barcodes and UMIs by 5'RACE using constant-segment primers. TCRdb redid the calling of the 5' RACE reads with MiXCR, one entry per CDR3 protein. Altogether more than 300,000 distinct CDR3 sequences are present, under 25% being singletons, with the ten largest covering roughly 23%.

The rearrangement uses TRBV5-6 and TRBJ2-7; a weak D match, TRBD1 (6 bases). Sequenced: PBMCs or a T cell subset sorted from them (not recorded which). This TCR came from a man between 18 and 35 years old who had mild COVID-19 (a few samples of this study predate the infection). Cell type and time point are not known. The CDR3 loop is CASSLAFAGVHEQYF. The CDR3 DNA follows: TGTGCCAGCAGCTTGGCCTTTGCAGGGGTCCACGAGCAGTACTTC.